This T cell receptor (beta chain) was documented in a study of vaccination effects on CD4 cells after COVID-19. At the level of the study: Post-vaccine sampling occurred a median 72 days after the second dose.

This CDR3 has 16 residues. Trimming left V 6 bases short and J 1 base short, with 17 bases between. Germline lookup yields CDR1 WNHNN and CDR2 SYGVQD (reference sequence). Expansion with viral peptide pools was applied to antigen-specific CD4+ T cells by the ViraFEST assay prior to sequencing. Isolation of CD4+ T cells took place after about 10 days of culture. Participants got two doses of BNT162b2 or mRNA-1273 vaccine. Vaccine recipients, nucleocapsid antibody negative, had no prior SARS-CoV-2 infection. The assay was immunoSEQ multiplex PCR, and TCRdb's table has in-frame clones only and misses some. The table includes 25,000 to 35,000 clones, roughly four fifths detected once. Study results and caveats: There was marked clonal contraction among infection- and vaccine-induced clones late after vaccination.

Details on this clone: Its antigen is undetermined.

The genes are TRBV10-1 and TRBJ2-3; D may be TRBD1 or TRBD2 (6 bases each). This receptor was identified in a human donor who received a COVID-19 vaccine. Sequencing was performed on CD4+ T cells from PBMCs cultured with HCoV-229E spike peptides, taken after COVID-19 vaccination. The CDR3 DNA follows: TGCGCCAGCAGCCGAGGTGAACGGGGGCGCACAGATACGCAGTATTTT. Translating it yields CASSRGERGRTDTQYF.